This T cell receptor (beta chain) was documented in a study of cytomegalovirus exposure and HLA in healthy donors. Regarding the study as a whole: In a later analysis, parvovirus B19, influenza, CMV and Epstein-Barr virus appeared linked to several top co-occurrence clusters. Later analysis associated a missense DCLRE1C variant with TCR beta V- and J-gene trimming.

Turning to this clone: Its antigen is not identified.

Use of 60 Vbeta and 13 Jbeta primers characterized the PCR. Generated by immunoSEQ multiplex PCR, the TCRdb table keeps only in-frame clones and is missing some. The table has some 130,000 clones, under 85% seen once; the top ten hold about 4.3%. Sequenced sample: PBMCs. The sequence was obtained from a male donor in good health and CMV-seropositive.

The CDR3 DNA sequence: TGTGCCAGCAGTTTACTATCCCCCCCCGGGGAGCTGTTTTTT. Translated: CASSLLSPPGELFF. The rearrangement uses TRBV27 and TRBJ2-2; the D is unclear. Trimming took off 2 bases at V and 6 bases at J, with 10 bases between the two ends. This CDR3 is built from 14 residues. Germline lookup yields CDR1 MNHEY and CDR2 SMNVEV (reference sequence).